The 14 T cell receptor beta chains presented below share a single source sample, sequenced in a study of cytomegalovirus exposure and HLA in healthy donors. Use of 60 Vbeta and 13 Jbeta primers characterized the PCR. Data came from immunoSEQ multiplex PCR; TCRdb stores just in-frame clones and leaves some out. The sample has around 150,000 clones, 76% seen once. The source material was PBMCs. These receptors were taken from a female donor in good health and CMV-seropositive.

The rearrangement joins TRBV5-1 to TRBJ1-1; a weak D match, TRBD1 (5 bases). Germline V gives CDR1 SGHRS, CDR2 YFSETQ. The CDR3 is 16 amino acids. V lost 6 bases to trimming and J lost 0 bases, with 18 bases between them. CDR3 coding DNA: TGCGCCAGCAAGACCGGACATAACTCTATGAACACTGAAGCTTTCTTT. Translated: CASKTGHNSMNTEAFF.

The rearrangement links TRBV2 to TRBJ2-7; 10 positions match TRBD1. V was pared by 10 bases and J by 4 bases, with 16 bases of the junction left unmatched. This CDR3 region has 16 residues. The germline gives CDR1 SNHLY, CDR2 FYNNEI. The CDR3 loop reads CATNGQGDILGYEQYF. The CDR3 coding sequence is TGTGCCACCAATGGACAGGGGGATATCCTAGGGTACGAGCAGTACTTC.

V usage is TRBV7-9 and J usage is TRBJ1-1, with a possible D match to TRBD1 (6 bases). The CDR3 covers 17 residues. Trimming took 5 bases from V and 2 from J, leaving 21 bases between them. Germline CDR1 is SEHNR and CDR2 is FQNEAQ (reference sequence). The CDR3 protein is CASSPDPPQGLNTEAFF. DNA for the CDR3: TGTGCCAGCAGCCCGGACCCCCCACAGGGTCTCAACACTGAAGCTTTCTTT. The full variable domain, in which reference TRBV7-9 and TRBJ1-1 provide the parts outside the CDR3, is DTGVSQNPRHKITKRGQNVTFRCDPISEHNRLYWYRQTLGQGPEFLTYFQNEAQLEKSRLLSDRFSAERPKGSFSTLEIQRTEQGDSAMYLCASSPDPPQGLNTEAFFGQGTRLTVV.

This chain joins TRBV5-1 and TRBJ1-4; D perhaps matches TRBD1 (6 bases). Germline loops: CDR1 SGHRS, CDR2 YFSETQ. This CDR3 is built from 14 residues. The V and J ends lost 5 bases and 5 bases respectively, with 13 bases between them. The CDR3 is CASRTDSINEKLFF. The CDR3 DNA reads TGCGCCAGCAGAACGGACAGTATCAATGAAAAACTGTTTTTT.

The V gene is TRBV6-6, the J gene TRBJ1-2; D might be TRBD1 (6 bases). Germline CDR1 MNHNY, CDR2 SVGAGI (reference sequence). The CDR3 loop spans 15 amino acids. Trimming cost V 8 bases and J 4 bases, with 20 bases left between them. The CDR3 region has the DNA TGTGCCAGCGCCCCACCTTCAGGGGAGGGCTATGGCTACACCTTC. Translating it yields CASAPPSGEGYGYTF.

This clone has a single count. This chain joins TRBV9 and TRBJ2-1; unclear D gene. The CDR3 sequence is 13 residues long. Germline CDR1 SGDLS, CDR2 YYNGEE. V lost 0 bases, J lost 8 bases, and 9 bases lay in between. The CDR3 region has the DNA TGTGCCAGCAGCGTAGATATCGCGGATGAGCAGTTCTTC. Translation gives CASSVDIADEQFF.

This clone was seen only once. Distinct nucleotide sequences in the sample also encode this CDR3. The V call is TRBV29-1, the J call TRBJ1-1; D may be TRBD1 (5 bases). The V and J ends lost 7 bases and 0 bases respectively, with 15 bases between them. Germline V CDR1 and CDR2: SQVTM, ANQGSEA. The CDR3 has 14 residues. The CDR3 protein is CSGKRPGLNTEAFF. CDR3 coding DNA: TGCAGCGGAAAAAGGCCAGGGTTGAACACTGAAGCTTTCTTT.

This rearrangement joins TRBV19 to TRBJ2-1, with 9 bases that match TRBD2. The germline CDR1 and CDR2 sequences are LNHDA and SQIVND (reference sequence). Trimming took 3 bases from V and 6 from J; bases not matched to a gene: 6. This CDR3 contains 15 residues. In DNA form, the CDR3 reads TGTGCCAGTAGTATTCTGGCTAGCGGGGTCAATGAGCAGTTCTTC. Translated, it gives CASSILASGVNEQFF.

The chain uses TRBV29-1 and TRBJ1-2; possible D gene TRBD1, 6 bases. Germline V gene data show CDR1 as SQVTM and CDR2 as ANQGSEA. This CDR3 has 17 residues. Trimming pared 0 bases from V and 0 bases from J, leaving 17 bases between. CDR3 region: CSVEDLRGAATNYGYTF. CDR3 sequence (DNA): TGCAGCGTTGAAGATCTACGGGGGGCAGCTACTAACTATGGCTACACCTTC.

The chain employs TRBV28 and TRBJ2-7; 10 bases line up with TRBD1. J lost 3 bases, V lost 5 bases, and 7 bases had no gene match. The CDR3 covers 15 residues. CDR1 is MDHEN, CDR2 SYDVKM, per germline. The chain's CDR3 is CASSLGTGEGYEQYF. The CDR3 bases are TGTGCCAGCAGTCTAGGGACAGGGGAAGGCTACGAGCAGTACTTC.

Regarding this clone: The CDR3 end shows no conserved phenylalanine or tryptophan, and so a read error is likely. Because the CDR3's place on the DNA is in doubt, the DNA is left out and the CDR3 is given as listed by TCRdb. The rearrangement links TRBV30 to TRBJ1-1. Germline V gene data show CDR1 as GTSNPN and CDR2 as SVGIG (reference sequence). The CDR3 length equals 14 residues, ends included. CDR3 amino acids: CAWSYPRGVGTGLV.

This clone was picked up a small number of times. The J gene is TRBJ1-2, the V gene TRBV30; D gene uncertain. V was cut by 1 base and J by 2 bases, with 11 bases left in between. CDR1 GTSNPN and CDR2 SVGIG come from the germline V gene (reference sequence). This CDR3 has 14 residues. DNA of the CDR3: TGTGCCTGGAGTGACCTTCGGAGAAACTATGGCTACACCTTC. This encodes CAWSDLRRNYGYTF.

This clone was detected a few times. V is TRBV4-1 and J is TRBJ2-7, with TRBD1 matching 9 bases. This CDR3 region has 15 residues. The V gene end was trimmed by 3 bases and the J gene end by 5 bases; junction bases not matched to a gene: 8. Germline V lookup: CDR1 MGHRA, CDR2 YSYEKL. The CDR3 DNA follows: TGCGCCAGCAGCCAGACCGGGACAGGGAACCACGAGCAGTACTTC. Translated: CASSQTGTGNHEQYF.

This chain uses TRBV5-5 with TRBJ2-3, with D hard to call. V lost 1 base to trimming and J lost 0 bases, with 12 bases between them. Germline CDR1 and CDR2: SGHKS and YYEKEE (reference sequence). This CDR3 comprises 16 residues. The DNA of the CDR3 is TGTGCCAGCAGCTTGTTGGTCAGTTTTAGCACAGATACGCAGTATTTT. This codes for CASSLLVSFSTDTQYF.